The 5 T cell receptor beta chains reported below all come from one sample, sequenced in a study of early T cells in non-severe SARS-CoV-2 infection. TCRdb used MiXCR to reprocess the 5' RACE reads, holding one entry per CDR3 protein. The sample consists of 60,000 to 70,000 distinct CDR3 sequences, 4.9% of them appearing once. The sequencing sample was made of whole blood. The receptor set was obtained from an adult who was a healthcare worker with PCR-confirmed SARS-CoV-2 infection or an uninfected control (not recorded which).

At least ten counts were recorded for this clonotype. The DNA for the CDR3 is TGCAGCGCCCAGGGACTTTCCTACGAGCAGTACTTC. Translated: CSAQGLSYEQYF. V is TRBV29-1 and J is TRBJ2-7; D might be TRBD2 (6 bases). Trimming shortened V by 7 bases and J by 1 base, and 11 bases separated the two germline ends. Germline CDR1 and CDR2: SQVTM and ANQGSEA. This CDR3 region has 12 residues.

This clonotype was counted ten times or more. The V and J genes are TRBV12-3 or TRBV12-4 and TRBJ2-7; TRBD2 matches 13 bases. The CDR3 consists of 14 residues. The junction had 9 bases not matched to a gene; V was cut back by 4 bases and J by 12 bases. CDR3 nucleotide sequence: TGTGCCAGCAGTTCCGGACTAGCGGGGGTAGTTCCGTACTTC. It is translated as CASSSGLAGVVPYF.

This clonotype was found many times. This chain joins TRBV7-2 and TRBJ1-1, with TRBD1 identical over 7 bases. The V gene's germline CDR1 is SGHTA and CDR2 FQGNSA. The CDR3 extends over 16 amino acids. The junction had 4 bases not matched to a gene; V was cut back by 0 bases and J by 0 bases. CDR3: CASSLALGTVNTEAFF. The CDR3 region has the DNA TGTGCCAGCAGCTTAGCGTTGGGGACAGTGAACACTGAAGCTTTCTTT.

This chain joins TRBV25-1 and TRBJ1-1; D is undetermined. Germline-derived CDR1 and CDR2 are MGHDK and SYGVNS. With 7 bases removed from V and 0 bases from J, the gap between germline ends came to 12 bases. CDR3 length: 14 amino acids. For the CDR3, the DNA is TGTGCCAGCAAGTCAGCTCCGATGAACACTGAAGCTTTCTTT. Its protein product is CASKSAPMNTEAFF.

At least ten counts were recorded for this clonotype. The V gene is TRBV20-1, the J gene TRBJ1-5; the match to TRBD1 covers 7 bases. The CDR3 is 14 amino acids. Trimming took 4 bases from V and 7 from J; bases not matched to a gene: 10. The V gene's germline CDR1 is DFQATT and CDR2 SNEGSKA (reference sequence). The CDR3 is CSATAGGRGQPQHF. DNA for the CDR3: TGCAGTGCTACGGCAGGGGGTCGGGGACAGCCCCAGCATTTT.